These 24 T cell receptor beta chains share one sample of origin, sequenced in a study of PD-L1 blockade in urothelial cancer. Time point in this sample: pretreatment peripheral blood. TCRdb's copy holds only in-frame clones and misses some; the assay was immunoSEQ multiplex PCR. The profile shows more than 75,000 clones, 84% of them singletons. Source: PBMCs, taken around atezolizumab (anti-PD-L1) treatment. These receptors all come from a man aged 55 to 70 with urothelial cancer.

This chain connects TRBV5-6 to TRBJ1-4, with a tentative D call TRBD1 (5 bases). This CDR3 is 13 amino acids long. Trimming took off 0 bases at V and 7 bases at J, with 7 bases between the two ends. CDR1 is SGHDT, CDR2 YYEEEE, per germline. The CDR3 sequence is CASSLGRGEKLFF. The DNA for the CDR3 is TGTGCCAGCAGCTTGGGGAGGGGTGAAAAACTGTTTTTT. Variable domain in full (rest from reference TRBV5-6 and TRBJ1-4): DAGVTQSPTHLIKTRGQQVTLRCSPKSGHDTVSWYQQALGQGPQFIFQYYEEEERQRGNFPDRFSGHQFPNYSSELNVNALLLGDSALYLCASSLGRGEKLFFGSGTQLSVL.

The genes are TRBV29-1 and TRBJ2-7, with D tentatively TRBD2 (5 bases). Germline loops: CDR1 SQVTM, CDR2 ANQGSEA. The CDR3 is made up of 11 amino acids. The V end lost 4 bases, the J end lost 2 bases, and 6 bases lay between the germline ends. Written as DNA, the CDR3 is TGCAGCGTTGGGACTGCCTACGAGCAGTACTTC. Amino acids: CSVGTAYEQYF.

CDR3: CASRDPGGRGGEKLFF. The CDR3 nucleotides read TGTGCCAGTCGAGATCCGGGGGGCAGAGGGGGTGAAAAACTGTTTTTT. The genes are TRBV19 and TRBJ1-4; D possibly corresponds to TRBD1 (6 bases). With 8 bases removed from V and 7 bases from J, the gap between germline ends came to 23 bases. Germline V lookup: CDR1 LNHDA, CDR2 SQIVND (reference sequence). The CDR3 is made up of 16 amino acids. Full variable domain (rest looked up from reference TRBV19 and TRBJ1-4): DGGITQSPKYLFRKEGQNVTLSCEQNLNHDAMYWYRQDPGQGLRLIYYSQIVNDFQKGDIAEGYSVSREKKESFPLTVTSAQKNPTAFYLCASRDPGGRGGEKLFFGSGTQLSVL.

The CDR3 nucleotides are TGTGCCAGCAGCTTTTCGGATGTGGGAGCGGATGCTTATGGCTACACCTTC. Encoded protein: CASSFSDVGADAYGYTF. The chain employs TRBV5-4 and TRBJ1-2; D not resolved. Trimming shortened V by 2 bases and J by 5 bases, and 22 bases separated the two germline ends. The CDR3 runs to 17 residues. CDR1 is SGHNT, CDR2 YYREEE, per germline (reference sequence).

This chain connects TRBV11-2 to TRBJ2-5; 8 bases align to TRBD2. The CDR3 covers 14 residues. Germline V gene sequence: CDR1 SGHAT, CDR2 FQNNGV. With V trimmed by 7 bases and J by 5 bases, 9 bases remained unmatched. The CDR3 spells CASTSGGAGETQYF. The CDR3 DNA reads as TGTGCCAGCACCTCCGGGGGGGCAGGGGAGACCCAGTACTTC.

This CDR3 reads CASSQTGEQYF. The CDR3 DNA sequence: TGTGCCAGCAGTCAAACAGGGGAGCAGTACTTC. The chain is built from TRBV6-1 and TRBJ2-7, with a tentative D call TRBD1 (6 bases). The CDR3 runs to 11 residues. Germline V gene sequence: CDR1 MNHNS, CDR2 SASEGT. Trimming stripped 5 bases from V and 7 bases from J, with 9 bases between.

The chain joins TRBV7-9 to TRBJ1-6, with 7 bases lining up with TRBD1. The V and J ends lost 5 bases and 6 bases, in that order; junction bases with no gene match: 10. The CDR3 runs 16 residues. Per germline, CDR1 SEHNR and CDR2 FQNEAQ (reference sequence). CDR3 DNA sequence: TGTGCCAGCAGCCGAGCCTCTTCAGGGGGTAATTCACCCCTCCACTTT. Its translation: CASSRASSGGNSPLHF.

This sequence joins TRBV19 and TRBJ1-1, with D tentatively TRBD1 (5 bases). The germline V gene encodes CDR1 LNHDA and CDR2 SQIVND (reference sequence). This CDR3 region has 13 residues. V was trimmed by 5 bases and J by 4 bases, leaving 11 bases between them. The DNA of the CDR3 is TGTGCCAGTAGTCCCGGGGGGTTCACTGAAGCTTTCTTT. It codes for CASSPGGFTEAFF.

CDR3 DNA sequence: TGTGCCAGCGGACAGTTCTCCTACGAGCAGTACTTC. The encoded protein is CASGQFSYEQYF. The chain is built from TRBV14 and TRBJ2-7, with a tentative D call TRBD1 (6 bases). CDR1 and CDR2 (germline): SGHDN, FVKESK. This CDR3 has 12 amino acids. V was clipped by 8 bases and J by 0 bases, with 8 bases between them. Full variable domain (missing parts from reference TRBV14 and TRBJ2-7): EAGVTQFPSHSVIEKGQTVTLRCDPISGHDNLYWYRRVMGKEIKFLLHFVKESKQDESGMPNNRFLAERTGGTYSTLKVQPAELEDSGVYFCASGQFSYEQYFGPGTRLTVT.

The chain combines TRBV28 with TRBJ1-5; D is ambiguous. Trimming removed 5 bases from V and 0 bases from J, with 14 bases in between. The CDR3 is made up of 16 amino acids. Germline CDR1 MDHEN, CDR2 SYDVKM. CDR3 amino acids: CASSHTAELSNQPQHF. The CDR3 region has the DNA TGTGCCAGCAGTCATACCGCGGAGCTTAGCAATCAGCCCCAGCATTTT.

The genes are TRBV2 and TRBJ1-2, with D unclear. This CDR3 region has 13 residues. Trimming removed 6 bases at V and 0 bases at J, with 8 bases between. Per germline, CDR1 SNHLY and CDR2 FYNNEI. The CDR3: CASSPTSNYGYTF. DNA for the CDR3: TGTGCCAGCAGCCCCACTTCTAACTATGGCTACACCTTC.

The chain employs TRBV5-1 and TRBJ2-7; D is possibly TRBD2 (6 bases). Trimming cost V 4 bases and J 1 base, with 18 bases left between them. CDR3 length equals 16 residues. Germline V gene sequence: CDR1 SGHRS, CDR2 YFSETQ. The CDR3 reads CASSLRAPGGSYEQYF. In DNA form, the CDR3 reads TGCGCCAGCAGCCTCCGGGCCCCCGGAGGGTCCTACGAGCAGTACTTC.

The rearrangement links TRBV4-1 to TRBJ2-1, with D possibly being TRBD1 (5 bases). Trimming removed 0 bases from V and 6 bases from J, with 18 bases in between. This CDR3 contains 17 residues. Germline lookup yields CDR1 MGHRA and CDR2 YSYEKL. This CDR3 reads CASSQDLARVGFNEQFF. The DNA for the CDR3 is TGCGCCAGCAGCCAAGATCTTGCCAGGGTAGGGTTCAATGAGCAGTTCTTC.

The rearrangement links TRBV5-6 to TRBJ2-5, with 12 bases fitting TRBD2. Germline-derived CDR1 and CDR2 are SGHDT and YYEEEE. The CDR3 is 17 amino acids. V shed 3 bases, J shed 1 base, and the junction held 7 bases outside the gene matches. The CDR3: CASSWFTSGGSQETQYF. The CDR3 coding sequence is TGTGCCAGCAGCTGGTTTACTAGCGGGGGGTCCCAAGAGACCCAGTACTTC.

Concerning this clone: The same CDR3 is also encoded by other DNA sequences in this sample. The rearrangement links TRBV18 to TRBJ2-5; 8 bases fit TRBD1. V trimming: 3 bases; J trimming: 1 base; junction bases outside the gene matches: 4. CDR3 length: 15 residues. Germline assignment: CDR1 KGHSH and CDR2 LQKENI. CDR3 nucleotide sequence: TGTGCCAGCTCACCGATCACAGGGGGCCAAGAGACCCAGTACTTC. Translation: CASSPITGGQETQYF.

In this sample, this clone turned up a few times. The chain joins TRBV28 to TRBJ2-7; 7 bases are shared with TRBD1. Germline CDR1 reads MDHEN; CDR2 reads SYDVKM. The CDR3 loop spans 12 amino acids. After removal of 7 bases from V and 2 bases from J, the junction contained 2 bases not matched to a gene. In nucleotides, the CDR3 is TGTGCCAGCACGACAGGGACCTACGAGCAGTACTTC. Its protein product is CASTTGTYEQYF.

The gene calls are TRBV30 and TRBJ2-1; TRBD2 is a possible D gene (5 bases). Germline loops: CDR1 GTSNPN, CDR2 SVGIG (reference sequence). V shed 4 bases and J shed 1 base, with 11 bases lying between them. CDR3 length: 14 amino acids. The CDR3 region is CAWTAVGSYNEQFF. The CDR3 DNA follows: TGTGCCTGGACAGCGGTGGGGTCCTACAATGAGCAGTTCTTC.

The chain couples TRBV10-2 to TRBJ1-2; 7 bases map to TRBD1. The germline V gene encodes CDR1 WSHSY and CDR2 SAAADI. The CDR3 contains 15 residues. V lost 6 bases to trimming and J lost 2 bases; unmatched junction nucleotides: 9. The CDR3 is CASRTGQAENYGYTF. The DNA of the CDR3 is TGCGCCAGCAGAACCGGACAGGCTGAAAACTATGGCTACACCTTC.

The chain is built from TRBV19 and TRBJ1-5; 7 nucleotides line up with TRBD1. The CDR3 is 20 amino acids. With V trimmed by 6 bases and J by 0 bases, 20 bases remained unmatched. Germline V gene lookup returns CDR1 LNHDA and CDR2 SQIVND (reference sequence). The CDR3 DNA is TGTGCCAGTAGCACAGGGGACACTACCTACTCCAGGGATAGCAATCAGCCCCAGCATTTT. Amino acids: CASSTGDTTYSRDSNQPQHF.

The V and J genes are TRBV9 and TRBJ1-5; D is unresolved. The CDR3 has 13 residues. V lost 2 bases to trimming and J lost 3 bases, with 6 bases between them. CDR1 is SGDLS, CDR2 YYNGEE, per germline. The CDR3, as DNA: TGTGCCAGCAGCGTCCATCCCAATCAGCCCCAGCATTTT. Translation: CASSVHPNQPQHF.

This CDR3 reads CASSVVGARGTEAFF. DNA of the CDR3: TGTGCCAGCAGCGTAGTGGGGGCCCGTGGAACTGAAGCTTTCTTT. This sequence joins TRBV9 and TRBJ1-1; D is possibly TRBD1 (6 bases). The germline V gene encodes CDR1 SGDLS and CDR2 YYNGEE. V lost 0 bases and J 5 bases, leaving 14 bases between the germline ends. This CDR3 is built from 15 residues.

V is TRBV6-5 and J is TRBJ2-7; 10 bases are a match to TRBD1. The germline CDR1 and CDR2 sequences are MNHEY and SVGAGI. The V gene end was trimmed by 4 bases and the J gene end by 6 bases; junction bases not matched to a gene: 6. The CDR3 length is 14 residues. CDR3 DNA: TGTGCCAGCAGTTCAGGACAGGGGGTTGGCGAGCAGTACTTC. Translating it yields CASSSGQGVGEQYF.

The J gene is TRBJ2-7, the V gene TRBV30; D perhaps matches TRBD2 (6 bases). Germline loops: CDR1 GTSNPN, CDR2 SVGIG (reference sequence). The V end was cut by 0 bases, the J end by 0 bases, with 12 bases between. The CDR3 extends over 15 amino acids. This CDR3 reads CAWSVLSGVSYEQYF. The DNA for the CDR3 is TGTGCCTGGAGTGTACTTTCGGGGGTCTCCTACGAGCAGTACTTC.

V gene TRBV28 combines with J gene TRBJ1-2; D remains unclear. Germline loops: CDR1 MDHEN, CDR2 SYDVKM. This CDR3 comprises 14 residues. V gave up 7 bases and J gave up 0 bases, with 12 bases separating them. Here the CDR3 DNA reads TGTGCCAGCAACCATCGGGGAGCTAACTATGGCTACACCTTC. Protein product: CASNHRGANYGYTF.